This T cell receptor (beta chain) was sequenced for a study of cytomegalovirus exposure and HLA in healthy donors. Study information: The 120 validation repertoires, a later analysis reported, used the same platform as the roughly 610 first-cohort repertoires.

Here immunoSEQ multiplex PCR was the method, and the copy in TCRdb shows in-frame clones only, minus some. The data show around 250,000 clones, with 85% to 90% seen just once and under 0.4% held by the top ten. CDR1 is SGHAT, CDR2 FQNNGV, per germline. The CDR3 is made up of 19 amino acids. V dropped 0 bases and J dropped 4 bases, with 21 bases sitting between them. Study-wide results and limits: The tendency of first-cohort TCR clusters to co-occur in the roughly 130 validation repertoires emerged from a later analysis.

On this clone: What it binds is unknown.

The clonotype originates from a woman between 18 and 30 years old in good health and CMV-seronegative. The genes are TRBV11-2 and TRBJ1-4, with D perhaps TRBD1 (6 bases). The material sequenced was PBMCs. The CDR3 protein is CASSLDRMAGAAYNEKLFF. CDR3 nucleotide sequence: TGTGCCAGCAGCTTAGATCGTATGGCAGGGGCCGCATATAATGAAAAACTGTTTTTT.